One T cell receptor beta chain is described in this entry. The data originate from a study of cytomegalovirus exposure and HLA in healthy donors. CDR1 is SGHRS, CDR2 YFSETQ, per germline. V lost 4 bases to trimming and J lost 0 bases; unmatched junction nucleotides: 7. The CDR3 runs to 16 residues. Primers for the PCR totalled 60 Vbeta and 13 Jbeta. TCRdb keeps only in-frame clones here, not all; method: immunoSEQ multiplex PCR. Among about 230,000 clones, just over 75% were seen once, and the ten largest hold less than 3.5%. The sample was PBMCs. This rearrangement joins TRBV5-1 to TRBJ2-4; TRBD1 aligns across 7 bases. The source of this sequence is an older woman in good health and CMV-seropositive. The CDR3 nucleotides read TGCGCCAGCAGCAAGGGACAGCTTGGAGCCAAAAACATTCAGTACTTC. It encodes CASSKGQLGAKNIQYF.